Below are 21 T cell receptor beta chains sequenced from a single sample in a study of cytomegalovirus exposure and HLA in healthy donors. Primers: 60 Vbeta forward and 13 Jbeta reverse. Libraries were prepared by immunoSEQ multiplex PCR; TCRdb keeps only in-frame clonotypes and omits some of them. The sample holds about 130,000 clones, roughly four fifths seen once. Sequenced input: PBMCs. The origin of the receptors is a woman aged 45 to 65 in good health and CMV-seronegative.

CDR3 sequence (DNA): TGCGCCAGCAGCTACCGGACAGGGGACAATGAGCAGTTCTTC. It specifies CASSYRTGDNEQFF. This chain joins TRBV4-1 and TRBJ2-1; TRBD1 matches at 9 bases. The V segment lost 5 bases and the J segment 5 bases; nucleotides outside the gene matches: 4. There are 14 residues in the CDR3. The germline V gene has CDR1 MGHRA and CDR2 YSYEKL.

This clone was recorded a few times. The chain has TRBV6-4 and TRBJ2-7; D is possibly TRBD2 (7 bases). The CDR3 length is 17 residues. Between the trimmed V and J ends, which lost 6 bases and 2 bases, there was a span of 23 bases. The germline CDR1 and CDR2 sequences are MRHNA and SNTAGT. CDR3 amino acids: CASSQTGGGVRTYEQYV. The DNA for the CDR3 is TGTGCCAGCAGCCAAACGGGGGGCGGGGTTCGGACCTACGAGCAGTACGTC.

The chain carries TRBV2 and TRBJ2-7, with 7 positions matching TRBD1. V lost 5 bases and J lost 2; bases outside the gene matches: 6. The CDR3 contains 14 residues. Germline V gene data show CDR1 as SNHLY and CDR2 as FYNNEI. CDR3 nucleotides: TGTGCCAGCAGTCCGGACAGGCCGACCTACGAGCAGTACTTC. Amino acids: CASSPDRPTYEQYF.

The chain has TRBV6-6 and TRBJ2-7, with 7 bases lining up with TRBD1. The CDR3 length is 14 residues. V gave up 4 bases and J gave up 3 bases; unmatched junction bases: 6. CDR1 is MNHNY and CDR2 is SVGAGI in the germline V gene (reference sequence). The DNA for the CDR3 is TGTGCCAGCAGTTCCCCGGGACAGAGCTACGAGCAGTACTTC. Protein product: CASSSPGQSYEQYF.

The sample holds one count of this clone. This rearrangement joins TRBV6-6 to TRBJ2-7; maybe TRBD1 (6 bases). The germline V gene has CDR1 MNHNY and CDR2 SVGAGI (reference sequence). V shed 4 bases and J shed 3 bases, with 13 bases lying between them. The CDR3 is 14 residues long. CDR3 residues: CASSFLDRYYEQYV. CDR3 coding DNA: TGTGCCAGCAGTTTCCTGGACAGATACTACGAGCAGTACGTC.

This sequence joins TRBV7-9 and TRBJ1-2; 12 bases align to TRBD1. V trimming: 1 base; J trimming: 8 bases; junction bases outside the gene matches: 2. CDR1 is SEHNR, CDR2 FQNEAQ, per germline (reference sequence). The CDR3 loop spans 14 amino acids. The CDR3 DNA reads TGTGCCAGCAGCTTAGAGGGACAGGGGGCCGGCTACACCTTC. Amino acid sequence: CASSLEGQGAGYTF.

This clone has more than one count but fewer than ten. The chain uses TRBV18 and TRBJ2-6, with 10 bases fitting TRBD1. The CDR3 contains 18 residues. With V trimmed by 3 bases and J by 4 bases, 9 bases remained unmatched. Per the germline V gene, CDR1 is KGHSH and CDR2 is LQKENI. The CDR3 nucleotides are TGTGCCAGCTCACCTCCGGGACAGGGGTTGTCCGGGGCCAACGTCCTGACTTTC. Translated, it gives CASSPPGQGLSGANVLTF.

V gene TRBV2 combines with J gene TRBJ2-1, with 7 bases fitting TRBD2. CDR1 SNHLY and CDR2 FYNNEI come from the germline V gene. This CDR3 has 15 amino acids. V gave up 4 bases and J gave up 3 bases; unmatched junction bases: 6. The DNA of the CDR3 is TGTGCCAGCAGTGGCCCCGGGGGGAACTACAATGAGCAGTTCTTC. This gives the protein CASSGPGGNYNEQFF.

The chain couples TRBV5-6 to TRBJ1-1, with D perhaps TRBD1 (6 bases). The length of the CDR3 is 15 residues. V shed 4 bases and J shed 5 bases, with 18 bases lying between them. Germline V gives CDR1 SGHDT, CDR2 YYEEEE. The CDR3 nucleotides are TGTGCCAGCAGCCCGGGGACCAGGGGTAGGACTGAAGCTTTCTTT. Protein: CASSPGTRGRTEAFF.

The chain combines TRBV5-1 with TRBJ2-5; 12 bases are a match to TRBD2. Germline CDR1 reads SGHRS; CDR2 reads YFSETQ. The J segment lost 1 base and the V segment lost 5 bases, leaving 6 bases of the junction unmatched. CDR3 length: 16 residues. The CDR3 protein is CASRSLAGGPQETQYF. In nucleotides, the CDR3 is TGCGCCAGCAGATCTCTAGCGGGAGGGCCCCAAGAGACCCAGTACTTC.

CDR3 amino acids: CASSGTGGTEAFF. The CDR3 region has the DNA TGTGCCAGCAGCGGGACAGGGGGCACTGAAGCTTTCTTT. The chain couples TRBV7-3 to TRBJ1-1, with TRBD1 identical over 11 bases. CDR1 is SGHTA and CDR2 is FQGTGA in the germline V gene. Losses at the gene ends were 5 bases for V and 4 bases for J; bases not matched to a gene: 0. The CDR3 length is 13 residues.

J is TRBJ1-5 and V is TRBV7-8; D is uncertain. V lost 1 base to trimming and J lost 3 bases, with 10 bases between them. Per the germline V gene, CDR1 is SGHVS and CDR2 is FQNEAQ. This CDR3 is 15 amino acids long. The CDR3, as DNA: TGTGCCAGCAGCTTAGGGTGGGAGATCAATCAGCCCCAGCATTTT. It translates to CASSLGWEINQPQHF.

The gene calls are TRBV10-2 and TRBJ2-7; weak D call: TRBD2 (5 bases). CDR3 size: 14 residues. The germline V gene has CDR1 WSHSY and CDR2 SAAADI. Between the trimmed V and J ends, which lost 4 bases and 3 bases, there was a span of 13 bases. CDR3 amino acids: CASSGGSDHYEQYF. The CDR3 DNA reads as TGCGCCAGCAGTGGTGGTAGCGACCACTACGAGCAGTACTTC.

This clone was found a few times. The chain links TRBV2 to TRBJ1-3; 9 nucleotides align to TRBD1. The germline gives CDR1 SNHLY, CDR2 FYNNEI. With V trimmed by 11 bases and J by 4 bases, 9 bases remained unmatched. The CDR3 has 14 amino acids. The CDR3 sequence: CAGKRQGDGNTIYF. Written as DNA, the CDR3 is TGTGCCGGAAAGAGACAGGGGGACGGAAACACCATATATTTT.

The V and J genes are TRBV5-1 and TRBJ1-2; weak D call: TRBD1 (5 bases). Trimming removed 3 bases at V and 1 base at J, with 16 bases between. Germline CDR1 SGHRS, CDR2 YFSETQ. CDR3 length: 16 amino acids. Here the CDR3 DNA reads TGCGCCAGCAGCTGGGAAGGCGGGGCCAATAACTATGGCTACACCTTC. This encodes CASSWEGGANNYGYTF.

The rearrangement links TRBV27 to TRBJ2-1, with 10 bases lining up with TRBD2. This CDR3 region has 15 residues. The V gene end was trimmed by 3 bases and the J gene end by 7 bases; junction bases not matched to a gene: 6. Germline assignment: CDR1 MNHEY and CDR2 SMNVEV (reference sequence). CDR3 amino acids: CASSFPSGRGNEQFF. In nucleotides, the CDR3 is TGTGCCAGCAGTTTTCCGAGCGGGAGGGGGAATGAGCAGTTCTTC.

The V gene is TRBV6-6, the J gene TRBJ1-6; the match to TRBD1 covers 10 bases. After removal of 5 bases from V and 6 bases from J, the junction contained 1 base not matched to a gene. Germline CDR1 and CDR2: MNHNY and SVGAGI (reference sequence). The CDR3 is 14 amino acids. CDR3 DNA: TGTGCCAGCAGTGGGACAGGGGTTAATTCACCCCTCCACTTT. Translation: CASSGTGVNSPLHF.

DNA of the CDR3: TGTGCCAGCAGCGCCGGACTCCAATCCTACGAGCAGTACTTC. This sequence encodes CASSAGLQSYEQYF. The rearrangement joins TRBV9 to TRBJ2-7; D possibly corresponds to TRBD2 (5 bases). The CDR3 runs to 14 residues. Germline-derived CDR1 and CDR2 are SGDLS and YYNGEE. Trimming pared 3 bases from V and 1 base from J, leaving 11 bases between.

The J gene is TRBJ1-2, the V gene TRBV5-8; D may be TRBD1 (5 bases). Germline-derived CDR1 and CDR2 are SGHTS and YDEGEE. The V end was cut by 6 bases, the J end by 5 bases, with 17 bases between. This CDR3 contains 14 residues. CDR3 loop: CASILGGTGYGYTF. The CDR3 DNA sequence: TGTGCCAGCATCCTGGGGGGGACGGGGTATGGCTACACCTTC.

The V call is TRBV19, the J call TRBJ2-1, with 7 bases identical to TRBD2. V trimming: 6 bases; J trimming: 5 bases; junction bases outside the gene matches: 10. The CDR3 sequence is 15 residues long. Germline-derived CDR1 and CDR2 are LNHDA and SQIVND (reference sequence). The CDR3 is CASRVLEGGNNEQFF. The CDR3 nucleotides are TGTGCCAGTAGAGTTTTAGAGGGAGGGAACAATGAGCAGTTCTTC.

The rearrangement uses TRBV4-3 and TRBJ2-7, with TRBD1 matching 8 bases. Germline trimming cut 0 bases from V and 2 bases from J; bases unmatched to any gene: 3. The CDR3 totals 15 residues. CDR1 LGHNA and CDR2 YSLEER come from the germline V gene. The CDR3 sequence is CASSQDRTGTYEQYF. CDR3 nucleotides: TGCGCCAGCAGCCAAGATCGGACAGGGACCTACGAGCAGTACTTC.